The present entry profiles one TCR beta chain with its context. Its antigen is unidentified. Sample treatment: about 20 received Ad26.COV2.S at low or high dose, single or two shots; several received placebo; per-sample allocation not given. Each sample was drawn 63 days after the first injection (of vaccine or placebo). This vaccine is an Ad26 vector that expresses the Wuhan-strain SARS-CoV-2 spike. Profiling relied on immunoSEQ multiplex PCR, and the TCRdb table lists in-frame clones only, not all of them. Of approximately 350,000 clones listed, about nine tenths are singletons. This entry is derived from a study of Ad26.COV2.S vaccination and SARS-CoV-2 variants. Study at large: Intramuscular Ad26.COV2.S doses were given once or twice, 56 days apart.

This CDR3 spans 16 amino acids. Per the germline V gene, CDR1 is MNHEY and CDR2 is SVGEGT. J lost 4 bases, V lost 5 bases, and 11 bases had no gene match. Notes on the study in general: In vaccinated individuals, spike-specific CD8+ and CD4+ T cell responses reportedly displayed substantial breadth.

The receptor was isolated from a person aged 18-65 years who received the Ad26.COV2.S COVID-19 vaccine or a placebo. V gene TRBV6-2 or TRBV6-3 combines with J gene TRBJ2-3; 8 nucleotides align to TRBD2. The material was peripheral blood, obtained in a trial of Ad26.COV2.S vaccine versus placebo. CDR3 coding DNA: TGTGCCAGCAGTCTCGGTGAGGCGGGGGGCCCAGATACGCAGTATTTT. The encoded protein is CASSLGEAGGPDTQYF.